Given below is one TCR beta chain in context. The data stem from a study of monozygotic twins with inflammatory bowel disease. Per the germline V gene, CDR1 is DFQATT and CDR2 is SNEGSKA (reference sequence). This CDR3 is 16 amino acids long. TCRalpha and TCRbeta cDNA went through nested PCRs of roughly 15 and 9 cycles, two in total. No DNA is given; TCRdb re-called the 5' RACE reads and lists each CDR3 protein once. Its clone listing holds under 350,000 distinct CDR3 sequences. Sequenced: blood. The chain combines TRBV20-1 with TRBJ2-1; no DNA is available, so the TRBD1 call from TCRdb remains unchecked. This TCR was recovered from a human donor with ulcerative colitis or Crohn's disease, or a healthy co-twin of an affected twin (not recorded which). The CDR3 region is CSARDFLAGRNNEQFF.